The clone carrying this T cell receptor beta chain showed up many times. TCR beta CDR3 sequences were amplified from RNA transcripts. During a first-round RT-PCR of the TCR CDR3, the HTBI primer set was used. Via MiXCR, TCRdb re-called the multiplex PCR reads, giving one row per CDR3 protein. The sample yields 300,000 to 500,000 distinct CDR3 sequences, over 11% seen once. The source of the sample is a study of T cells in Graves' hyperthyroidism and ophthalmopathy. Germline V gene sequence: CDR1 LGHDT, CDR2 YNNKEL (reference sequence). V was pared by 8 bases and J by 3 bases, with 12 bases between. This CDR3 region has 13 residues.

V usage is TRBV3-1 and J usage is TRBJ2-3; D may be TRBD2 (5 bases). Sequencing was performed on blood. The receptor comes from a man aged 45-60 years with Graves' ophthalmopathy. The CDR3 DNA reads TGTGCCAGCCTCTCTCGGGGAACAGATACGCAGTATTTT. It codes for CASLSRGTDTQYF.